This T cell receptor (beta chain) was identified during a study of blood T cell repertoires in COVID-19. In the study overall: COVID-19 samples collected from the United States, Italy and Spain covered acute and convalescent phases. PBMCs, B-cell-depleted T cells, or T cells provided the cDNA or gDNA that made up the material.

This clone was seen ten or more times. CDR1 is MGHDK and CDR2 is SYGVNS in the germline V gene. This CDR3 is 11 amino acids long. Trimming took off 4 bases at V and 4 bases at J, with 5 bases between the two ends. Methods used by the authors: Amplification of reference gene primers was used by the study to estimate nucleated cell counts. Using immunoSEQ multiplex PCR, the repertoire was profiled, and TCRdb retains in-frame clones only, with some absent. The DNA was the basis for D and trimming; V, J and clone size are from that table. The sample includes 190,000 or so clones, around 87% seen only once; the top ten take around 3%.

The TCR comes from a man aged 40-55 years with active or convalescent COVID-19. The gene calls are TRBV25-1 and TRBJ2-7; unclear D gene. Material for sequencing was peripheral blood. The CDR3 DNA reads TGTGCCAGCAGTGGTCATTACGAGCAGTACTTC. As protein: CASSGHYEQYF.